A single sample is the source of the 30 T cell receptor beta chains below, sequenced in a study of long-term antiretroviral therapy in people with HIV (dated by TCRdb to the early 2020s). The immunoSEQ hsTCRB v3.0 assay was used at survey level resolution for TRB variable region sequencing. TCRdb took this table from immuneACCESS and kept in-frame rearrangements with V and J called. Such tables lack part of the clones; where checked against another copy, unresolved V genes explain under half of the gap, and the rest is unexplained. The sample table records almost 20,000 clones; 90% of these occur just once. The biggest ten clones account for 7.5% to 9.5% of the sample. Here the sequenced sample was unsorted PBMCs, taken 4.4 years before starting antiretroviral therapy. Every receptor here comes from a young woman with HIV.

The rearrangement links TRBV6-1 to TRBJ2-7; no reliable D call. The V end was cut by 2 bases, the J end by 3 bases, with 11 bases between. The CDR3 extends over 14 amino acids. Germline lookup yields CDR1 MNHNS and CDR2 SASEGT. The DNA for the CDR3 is TGTGCCAGCAGTGAATTAACAGCAGGCTACGAGCAGTACTTC. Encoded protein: CASSELTAGYEQYF.

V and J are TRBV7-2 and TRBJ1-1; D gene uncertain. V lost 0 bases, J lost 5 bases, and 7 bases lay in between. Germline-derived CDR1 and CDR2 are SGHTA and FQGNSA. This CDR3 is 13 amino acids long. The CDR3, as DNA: TGTGCCAGCAGCTTAGCGCCTCGGACTGAAGCTTTCTTT. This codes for CASSLAPRTEAFF. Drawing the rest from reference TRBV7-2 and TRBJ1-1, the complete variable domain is GAGVSQSPSNKVTEKGKDVELRCDPISGHTALYWYRQSLGQGLEFLIYFQGNSAPDKSGLPSDRFSAERTGGSVSTLTIQRTQQEDSAVYLCASSLAPRTEAFFGQGTRLTVV.

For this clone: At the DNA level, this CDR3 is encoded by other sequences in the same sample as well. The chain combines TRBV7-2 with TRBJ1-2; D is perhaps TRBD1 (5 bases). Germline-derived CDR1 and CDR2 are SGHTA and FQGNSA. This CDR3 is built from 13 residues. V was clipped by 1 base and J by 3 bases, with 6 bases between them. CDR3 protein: CASSLGGDYGYTF. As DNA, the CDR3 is TGTGCCAGCAGCTTAGGGGGGGACTATGGCTACACCTTC.

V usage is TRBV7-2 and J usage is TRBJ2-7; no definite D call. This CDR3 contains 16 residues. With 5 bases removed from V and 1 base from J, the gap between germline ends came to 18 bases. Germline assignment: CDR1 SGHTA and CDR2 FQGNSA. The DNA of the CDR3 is TGTGCCAGCAGCGCCGGTCTAGTCAGTTTTTCCTACGAGCAGTACTTC. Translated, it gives CASSAGLVSFSYEQYF. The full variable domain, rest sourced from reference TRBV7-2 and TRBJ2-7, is GAGVSQSPSNKVTEKGKDVELRCDPISGHTALYWYRQSLGQGLEFLIYFQGNSAPDKSGLPSDRFSAERTGGSVSTLTIQRTQQEDSAVYLCASSAGLVSFSYEQYFGPGTRLTVT.

This CDR3 reads CASSLATGAYEQYF. CDR3 in DNA: TGTGCCAGCAGCTTGGCGACAGGGGCCTACGAGCAGTACTTC. The chain recombines TRBV7-9 with TRBJ2-7, with TRBD1 matching 8 bases. The CDR3 sequence is 14 residues long. Germline V gene data show CDR1 as SEHNR and CDR2 as FQNEAQ (reference sequence). Germline trimming cut 3 bases from V and 2 bases from J; bases unmatched to any gene: 3.

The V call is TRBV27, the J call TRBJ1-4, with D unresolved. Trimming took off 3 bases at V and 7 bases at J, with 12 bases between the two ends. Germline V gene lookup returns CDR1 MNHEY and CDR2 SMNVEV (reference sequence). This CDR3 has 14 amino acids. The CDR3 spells CASSFWGEGEKLFF. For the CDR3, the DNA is TGTGCCAGCAGTTTTTGGGGTGAAGGTGAAAAACTGTTTTTT.

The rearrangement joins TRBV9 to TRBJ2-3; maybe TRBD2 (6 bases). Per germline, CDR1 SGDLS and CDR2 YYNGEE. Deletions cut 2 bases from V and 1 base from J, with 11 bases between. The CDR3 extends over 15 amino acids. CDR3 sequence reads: CASSVMGGGTDTQYF. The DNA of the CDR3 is TGTGCCAGCAGCGTCATGGGAGGAGGCACAGATACGCAGTATTTT.

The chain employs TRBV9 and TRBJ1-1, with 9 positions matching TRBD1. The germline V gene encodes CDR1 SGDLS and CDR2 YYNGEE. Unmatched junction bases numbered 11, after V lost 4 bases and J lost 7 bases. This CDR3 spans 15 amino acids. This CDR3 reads CASSPTGTGRDEAFF. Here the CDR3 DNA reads TGTGCCAGCAGCCCCACCGGGACAGGGAGGGATGAAGCTTTCTTT.

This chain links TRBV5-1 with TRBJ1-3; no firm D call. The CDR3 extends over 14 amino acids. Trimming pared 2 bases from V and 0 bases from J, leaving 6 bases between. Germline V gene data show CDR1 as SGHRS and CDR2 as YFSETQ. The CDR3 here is CASSLAASGNTIYF. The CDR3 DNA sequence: TGCGCCAGCAGCTTAGCGGCCTCTGGAAACACCATATATTTT.

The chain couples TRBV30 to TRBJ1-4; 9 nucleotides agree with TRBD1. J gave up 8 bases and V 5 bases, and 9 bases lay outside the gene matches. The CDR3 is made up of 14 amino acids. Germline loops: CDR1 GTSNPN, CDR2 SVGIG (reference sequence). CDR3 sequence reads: CAWSTGQGREKLFF. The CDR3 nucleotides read TGTGCCTGGTCTACGGGACAGGGTCGAGAAAAACTGTTTTTT. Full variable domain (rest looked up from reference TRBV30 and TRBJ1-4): SQTIHQWPATLVQPVGSPLSLECTVEGTSNPNLYWYRQAAGRGLQLLFYSVGIGQISSEVPQNLSASRPQDRQFILSSKKLLLSDSGFYLCAWSTGQGREKLFFGSGTQLSVL.

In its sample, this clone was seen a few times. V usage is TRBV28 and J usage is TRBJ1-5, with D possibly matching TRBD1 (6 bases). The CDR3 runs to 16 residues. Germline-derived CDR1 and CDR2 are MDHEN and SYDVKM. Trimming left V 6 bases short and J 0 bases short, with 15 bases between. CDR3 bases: TGTGCCAGCAGCCGGCGGGGGGCAAGTAGCAATCAGCCCCAGCATTTT. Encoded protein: CASSRRGASSNQPQHF.

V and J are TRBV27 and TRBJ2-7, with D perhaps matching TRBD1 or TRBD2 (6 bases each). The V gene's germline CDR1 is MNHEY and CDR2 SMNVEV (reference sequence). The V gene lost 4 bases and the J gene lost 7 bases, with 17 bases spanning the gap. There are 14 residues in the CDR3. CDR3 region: CASSSFPGAREQYF. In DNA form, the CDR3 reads TGTGCCAGCAGTTCGTTCCCGGGGGCTCGGGAGCAGTACTTC.

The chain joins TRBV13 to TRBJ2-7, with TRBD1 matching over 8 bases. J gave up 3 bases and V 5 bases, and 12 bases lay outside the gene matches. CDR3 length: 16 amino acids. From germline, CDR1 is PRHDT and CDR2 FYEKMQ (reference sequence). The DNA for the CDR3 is TGTGCCAGCAGCAAGAGGACAGGGCCGAATTACTACGAGCAGTACTTC. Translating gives CASSKRTGPNYYEQYF.

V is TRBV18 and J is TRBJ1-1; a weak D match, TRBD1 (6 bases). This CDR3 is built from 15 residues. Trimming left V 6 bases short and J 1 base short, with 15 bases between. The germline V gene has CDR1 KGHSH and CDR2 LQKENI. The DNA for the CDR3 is TGTGCCAGCTCGCCGACAAAAGGGGGGAACACTGAAGCTTTCTTT. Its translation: CASSPTKGGNTEAFF.

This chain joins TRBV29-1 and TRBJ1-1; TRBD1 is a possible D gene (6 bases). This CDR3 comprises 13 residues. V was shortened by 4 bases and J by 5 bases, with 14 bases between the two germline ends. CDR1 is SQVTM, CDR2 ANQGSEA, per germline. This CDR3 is CSVGAGARTEAFF. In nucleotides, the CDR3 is TGCAGCGTTGGGGCAGGGGCGAGGACTGAAGCTTTCTTT.

The CDR3 sequence: CASSPLSQTEAFF. The CDR3 nucleotides read TGTGCCAGCTCACCACTCAGCCAGACTGAAGCTTTCTTT. The chain employs TRBV18 and TRBJ1-1; D is unresolved. V dropped 1 base and J dropped 5 bases, with 8 bases sitting between them. Per germline, CDR1 KGHSH and CDR2 LQKENI. The CDR3 contains 13 residues.

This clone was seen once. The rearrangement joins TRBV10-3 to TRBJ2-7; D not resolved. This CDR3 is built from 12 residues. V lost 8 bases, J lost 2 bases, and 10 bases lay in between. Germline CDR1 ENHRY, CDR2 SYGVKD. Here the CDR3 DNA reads TGTGCCATCTCGGGTAGTGCCTACGAGCAGTACTTC. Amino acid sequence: CAISGSAYEQYF.

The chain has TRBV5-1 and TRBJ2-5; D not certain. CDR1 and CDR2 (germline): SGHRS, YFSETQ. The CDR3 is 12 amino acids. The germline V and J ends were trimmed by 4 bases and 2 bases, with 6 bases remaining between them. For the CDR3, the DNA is TGCGCCAGCAGCAGAGAACAAGAGACCCAGTACTTC. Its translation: CASSREQETQYF.

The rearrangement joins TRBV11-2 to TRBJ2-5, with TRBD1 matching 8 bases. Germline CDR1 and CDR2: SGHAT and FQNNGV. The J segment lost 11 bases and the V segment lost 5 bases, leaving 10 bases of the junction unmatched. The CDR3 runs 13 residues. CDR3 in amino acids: CASSPVKTGGQYF. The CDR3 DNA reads TGTGCCAGCAGCCCCGTCAAAACAGGGGGACAGTACTTC.

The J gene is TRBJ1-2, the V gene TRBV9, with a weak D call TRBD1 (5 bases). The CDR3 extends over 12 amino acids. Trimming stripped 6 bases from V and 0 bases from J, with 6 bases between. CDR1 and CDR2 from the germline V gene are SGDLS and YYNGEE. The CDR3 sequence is CASTTANYGYTF. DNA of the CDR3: TGTGCCAGCACGACAGCTAACTATGGCTACACCTTC.

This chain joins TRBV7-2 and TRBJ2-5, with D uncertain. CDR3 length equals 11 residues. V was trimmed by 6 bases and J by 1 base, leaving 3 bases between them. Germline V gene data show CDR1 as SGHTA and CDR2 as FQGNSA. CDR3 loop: CASRFQETQYF. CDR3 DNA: TGTGCCAGCAGGTTCCAAGAGACCCAGTACTTC.

CDR3 DNA sequence: TGCGCCAGCAGCCGGCACCGGGACAGTCGGGAGCAGTACTTC. This encodes CASSRHRDSREQYF. This chain joins TRBV4-3 and TRBJ2-7; 7 bases match TRBD1. This CDR3 is 14 amino acids long. The trim removed 4 bases at V and 7 bases at J, leaving 10 bases unmatched. Germline V gene sequence: CDR1 LGHNA, CDR2 YSLEER.

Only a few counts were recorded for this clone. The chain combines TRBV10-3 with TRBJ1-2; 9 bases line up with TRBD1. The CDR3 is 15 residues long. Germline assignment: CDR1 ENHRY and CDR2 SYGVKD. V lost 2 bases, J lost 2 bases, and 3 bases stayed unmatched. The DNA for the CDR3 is TGTGCCATCAGTGAGCCCGACAGGGGGAACTATGGCTACACCTTC. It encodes CAISEPDRGNYGYTF.

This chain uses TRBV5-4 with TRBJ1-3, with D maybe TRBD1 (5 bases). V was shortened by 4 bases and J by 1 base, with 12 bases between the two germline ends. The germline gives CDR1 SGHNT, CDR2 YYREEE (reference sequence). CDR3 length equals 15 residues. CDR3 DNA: TGTGCCAGCAGCCTGCAGGGAGATTCTGGAAACACCATATATTTT. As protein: CASSLQGDSGNTIYF.

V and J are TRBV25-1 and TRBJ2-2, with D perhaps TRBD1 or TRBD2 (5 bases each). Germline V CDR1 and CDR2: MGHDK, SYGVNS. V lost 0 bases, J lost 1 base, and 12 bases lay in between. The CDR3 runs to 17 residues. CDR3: CASSEYIGTKNTGELFF. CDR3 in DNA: TGTGCCAGCAGTGAATATATAGGGACGAAGAACACCGGGGAGCTGTTTTTT.

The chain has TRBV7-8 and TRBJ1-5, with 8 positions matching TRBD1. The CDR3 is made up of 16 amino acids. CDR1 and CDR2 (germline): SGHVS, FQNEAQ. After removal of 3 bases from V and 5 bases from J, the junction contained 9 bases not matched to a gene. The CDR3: CASSFGTGSVDQPQHF. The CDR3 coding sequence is TGTGCCAGCAGCTTCGGGACAGGTAGTGTCGATCAGCCCCAGCATTTT.

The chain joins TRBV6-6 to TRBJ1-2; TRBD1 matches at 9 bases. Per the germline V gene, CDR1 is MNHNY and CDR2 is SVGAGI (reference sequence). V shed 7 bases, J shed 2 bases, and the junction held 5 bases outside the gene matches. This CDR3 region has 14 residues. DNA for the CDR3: TGTGCCAGCATTGGGACAGGGACAAACTATGGCTACACCTTC. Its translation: CASIGTGTNYGYTF.

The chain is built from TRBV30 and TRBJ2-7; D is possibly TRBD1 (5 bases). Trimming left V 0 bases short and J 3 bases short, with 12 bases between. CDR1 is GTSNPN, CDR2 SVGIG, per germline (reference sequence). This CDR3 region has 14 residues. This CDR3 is CAWSVGRGVYEQYF. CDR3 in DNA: TGTGCCTGGAGTGTAGGAAGGGGCGTCTACGAGCAGTACTTC.

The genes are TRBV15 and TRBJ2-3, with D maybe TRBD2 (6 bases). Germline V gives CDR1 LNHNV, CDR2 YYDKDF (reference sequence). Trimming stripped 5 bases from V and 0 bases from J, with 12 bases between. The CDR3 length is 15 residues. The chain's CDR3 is CATSPRDFSTDTQYF. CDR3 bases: TGTGCCACCAGCCCCCGGGACTTTAGCACAGATACGCAGTATTTT.

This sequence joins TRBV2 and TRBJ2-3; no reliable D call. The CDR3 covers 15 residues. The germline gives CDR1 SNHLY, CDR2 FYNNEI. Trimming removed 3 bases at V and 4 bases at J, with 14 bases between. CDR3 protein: CASSELDRTADTQYF. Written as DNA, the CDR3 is TGTGCCAGCAGTGAGCTCGATAGAACGGCAGATACGCAGTATTTT. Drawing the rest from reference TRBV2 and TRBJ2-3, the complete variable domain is EPEVTQTPSHQVTQMGQEVILRCVPISNHLYFYWYRQILGQKVEFLVSFYNNEISEKSEIFDDQFSVERPDGSNFTLKIRSTKLEDSAMYFCASSELDRTADTQYFGPGTRLTVL.